This T cell receptor beta chain was found in a study of control samples from healthy donors and cancer patients (dated by TCRdb to the early 2020s). Comments on this clone: Its cognate antigen has yet to be identified. The input lacks base qualities; no much larger clone sits a single base away.

The receptor library was made with the immunoSEQ multiplex PCR assay. TCRdb's version of the immuneACCESS table is confined to in-frame rearrangements and falls short of the full clone set. An unresolved V gene accounts for under half of the shortfall where checked; the remainder is of unknown origin. The sample table shows 150,000 to 200,000 clones, and just under 95% are seen once. The top ten clonotypes cover 7.5% to 8.5% of the sample. V is reduced by 4 bases and J by 6 bases, leaving a spacing of 22 bases between them. Inclusive of the bounding cysteine and phenylalanine, the CDR3 is 17 residues long. Kept here is only the CDR3 DNA, which spans 51 bases and is read in frame from base 1. CDR1 and CDR2 are drawn from the germline V gene: KGHSH, LQKENI.

This sequence was found in a woman in her thirties or forties in good health. This chain joins TRBV18 to TRBJ1-5; TRBD1 is possibly the D segment (5 matching bases). Sequencing used blood. Here the CDR3 is given as CASSLQPLTWGSQPQHF. The DNA sequence follows: TGTGCCAGCTCACTTCAGCCGTTGACCTGGGGGAGTCAGCCCCAGCATTTT.